A selection of T cell receptor beta chains follows, all from one sample in a study of blood T cell repertoires in COVID-19. Produced via immunoSEQ multiplex PCR; TCRdb's table is partial and in-frame only. The top ten hold roughly 2.2% of the sample, which has under 350,000 clones, roughly 90% seen once. Sequencing was carried out using peripheral blood. These TCRs come from a man aged 45-65 years with acute or convalescent COVID-19. CDR3s include the opening cysteine and the closing phenylalanine or tryptophan. D genes are given only for firm matches. Size tells how often a clone was seen (once, few, many) or the class of an expanded clone, and some rows leave it out.

J: TRBJ2-1
size: -
length: 15
V: TRBV15
D: TRBD1
DNA: TGTGCCACCAGCCAAAGACAGGGGGCATCCCCGGTACAGTTCTTC
CDR3: CATSQRQGASPVQFF

J: TRBJ1-1
size: -
length: 14
V: TRBV5-4
D: -
DNA: TGTGCCAGCAGCCTTACAGGGACGAACACTGAAGCTTTCTTT
CDR3: CASSLTGTNTEAFF

J: TRBJ1-2
size: -
length: 12
V: TRBV6-5
D: -
DNA: TGTGCCAGCACCCACCCCGGTTATGGCTACACCTTC
CDR3: CASTHPGYGYTF

J: TRBJ1-5
size: -
length: 16
V: TRBV6-6
D: -
DNA: TGTGCCAGCAGCTCTCTGGGGGGTATGAGCAATCAGCCCCAGCATTTT
CDR3: CASSSLGGMSNQPQHF

J: TRBJ2-7
size: -
length: 12
V: TRBV12-3/TRBV12-4
D: -
DNA: TGTGCCAGCAGTTCGAGAATCGGAGGGCAGTACTTC
CDR3: CASSSRIGGQYF

J: TRBJ1-3
size: -
length: 16
V: TRBV7-8
D: -
DNA: TGTGCCAGCAGCTTAGTAGACAGCGCCTTTGGAAACACCATATATTTT
CDR3: CASSLVDSAFGNTIYF

J: TRBJ1-5
size: -
length: 12
V: TRBV12-3/TRBV12-4
D: -
DNA: TGTGCCAGCAGTGGGGGGGGGCAGCCCCAGCATTTT
CDR3: CASSGGGQPQHF

J: TRBJ1-4
size: -
length: 14
V: TRBV5-1
D: TRBD1
DNA: TGCGCCAGCAGCACCGGGACAGGGGGGGAAAAACTGTTTTTT
CDR3: CASSTGTGGEKLFF

J: TRBJ1-2
size: -
length: 13
V: TRBV5-1
D: TRBD1
DNA: TGCGCCAGCAGCTTGGCCACAGGGGTTTCGGGCACCTTC
CDR3: CASSLATGVSGTF

J: TRBJ2-7
size: few
length: 14
V: TRBV5-4
D: TRBD2
DNA: TGTGCCAGCAGCTTGCGGGGGGGACTCAACGAGCAGTACTTC
CDR3: CASSLRGGLNEQYF

J: TRBJ2-7
size: -
length: 16
V: TRBV11-2
D: TRBD1
DNA: TGTGCCAGCAGCTCAATCGGTTGGACAGGGACCTACGAGCAGTACTTC
CDR3: CASSSIGWTGTYEQYF

J: TRBJ1-4
size: -
length: 16
V: TRBV2
D: -
DNA: TGTGCCAGCAGTGTGGGGCCGATCGCAACTAATGAAAAACTGTTTTTT
CDR3: CASSVGPIATNEKLFF

J: TRBJ1-3
size: -
length: 11
V: TRBV29-1
D: -
DNA: TGCAGCGTCCTTTTTCGAAACACCATATATTTT
CDR3: CSVLFRNTIYF

J: TRBJ2-1
size: -
length: 15
V: TRBV19
D: TRBD1
DNA: TGTGCCAGTAGTTATACACAGGGGCAATACAATGAGCAGTTCTTC
CDR3: CASSYTQGQYNEQFF

J: TRBJ1-4
size: -
length: 14
V: TRBV7-8
D: -
DNA: TGTGCCAGCAGGATAACGGGGGGAGGGGAAAAACTGTTTTTT
CDR3: CASRITGGGEKLFF

J: TRBJ1-2
size: once
length: 15
V: TRBV3-1/TRBV3-2
D: -
DNA: TGTGCCAGCAGCCAAGATGGCGGGGGGTGGTATGGCTACACCTTC
CDR3: CASSQDGGGWYGYTF

J: TRBJ2-1
size: -
length: 15
V: TRBV7-3
D: -
DNA: TGTGCCAGCAGCTTATCGGGGGACTCCTACAATGAGCAGTTCTTC
CDR3: CASSLSGDSYNEQFF

J: TRBJ1-2
size: -
length: 14
V: TRBV13
D: TRBD1
DNA: TGTGCCAGCAGCCCGGACAGGGGGCTGGTAGGCTACACCTTC
CDR3: CASSPDRGLVGYTF

J: TRBJ1-1
size: -
length: 16
V: TRBV4-1
D: -
DNA: TGCGCCAGCAGCCAAGTACAAGGGACTGGGAACACTGAAGCTTTCTTT
CDR3: CASSQVQGTGNTEAFF

J: TRBJ2-3
size: once
length: 15
V: TRBV5-6
D: TRBD2
DNA: TGTGCCAGCAGTTCTAGCGGGGGCCCCGCGGATACGCAGTATTTT
CDR3: CASSSSGGPADTQYF

J: TRBJ2-2
size: -
length: 13
V: TRBV18
D: -
DNA: TGTGCCAGCTCTCCTTCGGGGTACGAGGAGCTGTTTTTT
CDR3: CASSPSGYEELFF

J: TRBJ1-1
size: -
length: 14
V: TRBV5-1
D: -
DNA: TGCGCCAGCAGCTACAGTGGAGGGGACACTGAAGCTTTCTTT
CDR3: CASSYSGGDTEAFF

J: TRBJ1-6
size: -
length: 13
V: TRBV11-2
D: TRBD1
DNA: TGTGCCAGCAGCTCGGGACAGGGATCACCCCTCCACTTT
CDR3: CASSSGQGSPLHF

J: TRBJ1-5
size: -
length: 11
V: TRBV12-3/TRBV12-4
D: -
DNA: TGTGCCAGCAGGTCGGAGGGGCCCCAGCATTTT
CDR3: CASRSEGPQHF

J: TRBJ1-2
size: -
length: 12
V: TRBV30
D: TRBD1
DNA: TGTGCCTGGACCCAGGGGGCCTATGGCTACACCTTC
CDR3: CAWTQGAYGYTF

J: TRBJ1-5
size: few
length: 14
V: TRBV7-8
D: TRBD1
DNA: TGTGCCAGCAGCTCCCTGGACAGGAATCAGCCCCAGCATTTT
CDR3: CASSSLDRNQPQHF

J: TRBJ2-7
size: -
length: 14
V: TRBV6-5
D: -
DNA: TGTGCCAGCAGTTACGGGCAGGGGAGCGACGAGCAGTACTTC
CDR3: CASSYGQGSDEQYF

J: TRBJ1-1
size: -
length: 14
V: TRBV6-5
D: -
DNA: TGTGCCAGCACCCTTGGGGGGTTGAACACTGAAGCTTTCTTT
CDR3: CASTLGGLNTEAFF

J: TRBJ1-1
size: -
length: 14
V: TRBV10-3
D: TRBD1
DNA: TGTGCCATCAGTGAAGGGACAGTGGGAGCTGAAGCTTTCTTT
CDR3: CAISEGTVGAEAFF

J: TRBJ1-6
size: -
length: 16
V: TRBV7-6
D: TRBD1
DNA: TGTGCCAGCAGCTCCCAACAGGGGGCGAATGGTTCACCCCTCCACTTT
CDR3: CASSSQQGANGSPLHF

J: TRBJ2-1
size: -
length: 15
V: TRBV10-1
D: TRBD2
DNA: TGCGCCAGCAGCGCACTAGCGGGGCGCTACAATGAGCAGTTCTTC
CDR3: CASSALAGRYNEQFF

J: TRBJ2-5
size: -
length: 14
V: TRBV5-1
D: TRBD1
DNA: TGCGCCAGCAGCCAAAACGACAGGGGAGAGACCCAGTACTTC
CDR3: CASSQNDRGETQYF

J: TRBJ1-3
size: -
length: 16
V: TRBV5-1
D: TRBD1
DNA: TGCGCCAGCAGCTCCAACCCGACAGGGCCTGGAAACACCATATATTTT
CDR3: CASSSNPTGPGNTIYF

J: TRBJ1-2
size: -
length: 14
V: TRBV30
D: -
DNA: TGTGCCTGGAGTGTGGAATGGAGGGCTAAGGGCTACACCTTC
CDR3: CAWSVEWRAKGYTF

J: TRBJ2-7
size: once
length: 13
V: TRBV7-2
D: -
DNA: TGTGCCAGCAGACCGGTGGGGGCGGAGGAGCAGTACTTC
CDR3: CASRPVGAEEQYF

J: TRBJ1-2
size: -
length: 13
V: TRBV13
D: -
DNA: TGTGCCAGCAGCTTCGGACTGAGCTATGGCTACACCTTC
CDR3: CASSFGLSYGYTF

J: TRBJ1-4
size: -
length: 14
V: TRBV5-5
D: -
DNA: TGTGCCAGCAGCCCGGGGGGATTTGGCGAAAAACTGTTTTTT
CDR3: CASSPGGFGEKLFF

J: TRBJ1-3
size: -
length: 15
V: TRBV5-4
D: TRBD1
DNA: TGTGCCAGCAGCACCTACAGGGGGACTGGAAACACCATATATTTT
CDR3: CASSTYRGTGNTIYF

J: TRBJ1-5
size: -
length: 14
V: TRBV5-1
D: -
DNA: TGCGCCAGCAGCTTACAGGGAGGGGCTCAGCCCCAGCATTTT
CDR3: CASSLQGGAQPQHF

J: TRBJ2-3
size: -
length: 16
V: TRBV7-9
D: -
DNA: TGTGCCAGCAGCATGACTAGTCTGGGGCACACAGATACGCAGTATTTT
CDR3: CASSMTSLGHTDTQYF

J: TRBJ2-2
size: -
length: 15
V: TRBV29-1
D: TRBD1
DNA: TGCAGCGTTAGGGCCGGGACAGGGAACACCGGGGAGCTGTTTTTT
CDR3: CSVRAGTGNTGELFF

J: TRBJ1-2
size: -
length: 14
V: TRBV18
D: TRBD1
DNA: TGTGCCAGCTCAACGGGACAGGGGGCTGATGGCTACACCTTC
CDR3: CASSTGQGADGYTF

J: TRBJ2-3
size: -
length: 16
V: TRBV6-5
D: TRBD2
DNA: TGTGCCAGCAGTTACTCGTTACTAGCGGGGGAGGATACGCAGTATTTT
CDR3: CASSYSLLAGEDTQYF

J: TRBJ2-7
size: -
length: 14
V: TRBV2
D: -
DNA: TGTGCCAGCAGTGAAAGGCAGGGTCCCTACGAGCAGTACTTC
CDR3: CASSERQGPYEQYF

J: TRBJ2-2
size: -
length: 15
V: TRBV6-5
D: -
DNA: TGTGCCAGCAGTTACGGCAGGGTAGGCACCGGGGAGCTGTTTTTT
CDR3: CASSYGRVGTGELFF

J: TRBJ1-5
size: once
length: 15
V: TRBV18
D: -
DNA: TGTGCCAGCTCACCCCTAGTGGGTGAGGGTCAGCCCCAGCATTTT
CDR3: CASSPLVGEGQPQHF

J: TRBJ1-5
size: -
length: 14
V: TRBV6-5
D: TRBD1
DNA: TGTGCCAGCAGTCTGGACAGGGGGGAACAGCCCCAGCATTTT
CDR3: CASSLDRGEQPQHF

J: TRBJ1-5
size: -
length: 15
V: TRBV7-9
D: TRBD1
DNA: TGTGCCAGCAGTTATACAGGGGGCGGCAATCAGCCCCAGCATTTT
CDR3: CASSYTGGGNQPQHF

J: TRBJ1-6
size: -
length: 15
V: TRBV10-3
D: -
DNA: TGTGCCATCACCCCGGGGGGCGCCGGTAATTCACCCCTCCACTTT
CDR3: CAITPGGAGNSPLHF